This paragraph reports one TCR beta chain. Sequencing of TCR beta was carried out in blood CD8+ and CD4+ T cells. Age- and sex-matched healthy donors served as the control group. TEMRA cells were FACS-enriched, with CD8+ and CD4+ T cells isolated negatively. Random hexamers served to reverse transcribe roughly 0.45 to 1 ug RNA. Amplification of TCR beta CDR3 was carried out by immunoSEQ multiplex PCR, which covered 54 Vbeta and 13 Jbeta segments. TCRdb used MiXCR to reprocess the immunoSEQ multiplex PCR reads, holding one entry per CDR3 protein. The sample includes roughly 130,000 distinct CDR3 sequences, 90% to 95% of them seen just once. The sample is drawn from a study of CD8 T cells in Susac syndrome. Trimming stripped 0 bases from V and 6 bases from J, with 9 bases between. CDR1 GTSNPN and CDR2 SVGIG come from the germline V gene (reference sequence). This CDR3 has 13 residues.

The material sequenced was CD4+ T cells from PBMCs. V is TRBV30 and J is TRBJ2-1, with D perhaps matching TRBD2 (7 bases). The sequence was obtained from a human donor in good health. The CDR3 DNA follows: TGTGCCTGGAGTGTAGGGGGGGTCAATGAGCAGTTCTTC. Translated: CAWSVGGVNEQFF.